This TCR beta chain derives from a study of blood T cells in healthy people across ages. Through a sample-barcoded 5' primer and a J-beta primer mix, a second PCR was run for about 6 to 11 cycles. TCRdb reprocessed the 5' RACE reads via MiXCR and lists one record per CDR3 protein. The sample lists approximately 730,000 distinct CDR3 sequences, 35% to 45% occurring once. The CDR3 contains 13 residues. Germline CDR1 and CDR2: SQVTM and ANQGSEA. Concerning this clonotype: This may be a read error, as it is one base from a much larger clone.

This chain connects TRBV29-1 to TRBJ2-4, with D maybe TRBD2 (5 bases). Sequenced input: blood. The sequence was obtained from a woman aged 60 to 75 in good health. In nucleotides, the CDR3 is TGCAGCGTTTTCGGGGAGCCCAAAGACATTCAGTACTTC. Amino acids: CSVFGEPKDIQYF. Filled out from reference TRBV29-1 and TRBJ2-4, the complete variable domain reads SAVISQKPSRDICQRGTSLTIQCQVDSQVTMMFWYRQQPGQSLTLIATANQGSEATYESGFVIDKFPISRPNLTFSTLTVSNMSPEDSSIYLCSVFGEPKDIQYFGAGTRLSVL.